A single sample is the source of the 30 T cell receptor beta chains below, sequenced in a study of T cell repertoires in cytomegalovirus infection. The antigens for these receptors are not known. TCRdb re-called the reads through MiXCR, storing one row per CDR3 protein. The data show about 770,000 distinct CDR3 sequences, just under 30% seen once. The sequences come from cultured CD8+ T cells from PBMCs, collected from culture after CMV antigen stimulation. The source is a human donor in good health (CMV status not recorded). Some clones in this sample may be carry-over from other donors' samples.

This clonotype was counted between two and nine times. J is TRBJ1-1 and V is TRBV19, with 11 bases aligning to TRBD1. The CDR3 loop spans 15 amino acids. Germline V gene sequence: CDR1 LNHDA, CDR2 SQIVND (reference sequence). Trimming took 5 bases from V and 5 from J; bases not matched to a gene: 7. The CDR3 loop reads CASSAGTGGETEAFF. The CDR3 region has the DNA TGTGCCAGTAGTGCCGGGACAGGGGGTGAGACTGAAGCTTTCTTT.

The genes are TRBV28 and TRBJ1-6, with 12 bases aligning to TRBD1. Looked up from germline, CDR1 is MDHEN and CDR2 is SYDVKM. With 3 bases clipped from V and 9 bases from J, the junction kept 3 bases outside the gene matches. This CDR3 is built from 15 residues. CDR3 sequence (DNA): TGTGCCAGCAGTTTGCCGGGACAGGGGGCTTCACCCCTCCACTTT. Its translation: CASSLPGQGASPLHF.

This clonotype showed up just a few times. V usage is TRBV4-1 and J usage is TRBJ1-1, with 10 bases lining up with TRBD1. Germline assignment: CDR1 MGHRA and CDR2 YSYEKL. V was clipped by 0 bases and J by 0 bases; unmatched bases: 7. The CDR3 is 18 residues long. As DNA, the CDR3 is TGCGCCAGCAGCCAAGATTTTGGGACAGGGGCGATGAACACTGAAGCTTTCTTT. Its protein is CASSQDFGTGAMNTEAFF.

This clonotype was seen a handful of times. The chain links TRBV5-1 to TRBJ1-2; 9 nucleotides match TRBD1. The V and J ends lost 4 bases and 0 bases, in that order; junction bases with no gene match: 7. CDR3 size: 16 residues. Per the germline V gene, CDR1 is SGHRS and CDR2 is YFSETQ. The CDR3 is CASSRNGDRANYGYTF. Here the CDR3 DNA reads TGCGCCAGCAGCCGCAACGGGGACAGGGCTAACTATGGCTACACCTTC.

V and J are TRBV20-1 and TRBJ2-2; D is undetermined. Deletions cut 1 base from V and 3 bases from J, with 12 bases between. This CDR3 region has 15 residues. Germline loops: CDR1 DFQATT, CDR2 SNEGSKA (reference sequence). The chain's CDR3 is CSARVGGRYTGELFF. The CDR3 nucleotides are TGCAGTGCTAGAGTTGGCGGACGATACACCGGGGAGCTGTTTTTT.

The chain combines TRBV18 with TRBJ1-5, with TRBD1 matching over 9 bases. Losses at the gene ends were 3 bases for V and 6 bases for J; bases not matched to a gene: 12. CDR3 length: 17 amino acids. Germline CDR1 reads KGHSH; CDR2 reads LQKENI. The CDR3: CASSPPPGQGLGQPQHF. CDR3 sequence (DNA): TGTGCCAGCTCACCCCCCCCCGGACAGGGGCTGGGTCAGCCCCAGCATTTT.

This CDR3 is CASSPRLGRDEQFF. For the CDR3, the DNA is TGTGCCAGCAGTCCCCGACTAGGACGCGATGAGCAGTTCTTC. The chain links TRBV27 to TRBJ2-1, with D tentatively TRBD2 (6 bases). Germline assignment: CDR1 MNHEY and CDR2 SMNVEV (reference sequence). The ends were cut back, 5 bases at V and 8 bases at J, with 16 bases in the middle. The CDR3 loop spans 14 amino acids.

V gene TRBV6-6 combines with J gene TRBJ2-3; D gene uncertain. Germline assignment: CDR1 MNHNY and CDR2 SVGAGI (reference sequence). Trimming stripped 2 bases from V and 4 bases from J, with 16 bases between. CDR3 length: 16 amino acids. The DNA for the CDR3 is TGTGCCAGCAGTTACGTGACACGTCCCTTGGCAGATACGCAGTATTTT. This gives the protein CASSYVTRPLADTQYF.

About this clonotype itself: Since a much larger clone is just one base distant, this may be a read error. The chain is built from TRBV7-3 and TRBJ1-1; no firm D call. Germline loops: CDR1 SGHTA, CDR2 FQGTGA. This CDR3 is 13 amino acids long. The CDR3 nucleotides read TGTGCCAGCAGCTTAAACGGGTTCACTGAAGCTCTCTTT. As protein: CASSLNGFTEALF. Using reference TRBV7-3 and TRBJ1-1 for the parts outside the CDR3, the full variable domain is GAGVSQTPSNKVTEKGKYVELRCDPISGHTALYWYRQSLGQGPEFLIYFQGTGAADDSGLPNDRFFAVRPEGSVSTLKIQRTERGDSAVYLCASSLNGFTEALFGQGTRLTVV.

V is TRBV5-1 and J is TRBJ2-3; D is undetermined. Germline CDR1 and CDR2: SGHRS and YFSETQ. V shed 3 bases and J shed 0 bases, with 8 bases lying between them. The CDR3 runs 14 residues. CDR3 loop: CASSYAVSTDTQYF. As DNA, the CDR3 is TGCGCCAGCAGCTATGCGGTTAGCACAGATACGCAGTATTTT.

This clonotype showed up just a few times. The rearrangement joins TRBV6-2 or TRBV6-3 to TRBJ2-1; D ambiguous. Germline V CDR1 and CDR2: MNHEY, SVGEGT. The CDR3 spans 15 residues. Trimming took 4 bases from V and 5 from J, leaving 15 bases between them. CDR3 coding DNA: TGTGCCAGCAGTTTTGTTAGCAGACCTAACAATGAGCAGTTCTTC. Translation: CASSFVSRPNNEQFF.

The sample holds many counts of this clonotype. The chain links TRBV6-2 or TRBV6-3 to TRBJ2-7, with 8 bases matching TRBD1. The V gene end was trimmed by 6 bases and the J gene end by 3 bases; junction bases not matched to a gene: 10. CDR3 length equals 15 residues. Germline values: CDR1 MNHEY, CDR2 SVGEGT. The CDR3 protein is CASSFPSDRGYEQYV. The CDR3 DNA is TGTGCCAGCAGCTTTCCTTCTGACAGGGGCTACGAGCAGTACGTC.

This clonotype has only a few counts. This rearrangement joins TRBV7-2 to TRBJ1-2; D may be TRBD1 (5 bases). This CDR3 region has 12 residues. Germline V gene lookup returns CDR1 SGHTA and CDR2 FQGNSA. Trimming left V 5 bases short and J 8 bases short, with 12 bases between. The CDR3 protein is CASSPLKGGYTF. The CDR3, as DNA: TGTGCCAGCAGCCCCCTGAAGGGGGGCTACACCTTC.

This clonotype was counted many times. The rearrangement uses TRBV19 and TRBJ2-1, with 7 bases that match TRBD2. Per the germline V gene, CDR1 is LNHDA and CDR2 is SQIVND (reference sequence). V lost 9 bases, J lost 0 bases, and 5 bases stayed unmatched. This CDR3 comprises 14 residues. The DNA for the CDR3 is TGTGCCAGCAGCTGGGGGGGCTCCTACAATGAGCAGTTCTTC. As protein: CASSWGGSYNEQFF.

The CDR3 here is CASSEDPAWASYEQYV. DNA of the CDR3: TGTGCCAGCAGTGAAGATCCGGCCTGGGCCTCCTACGAGCAGTACGTC. V usage is TRBV2 and J usage is TRBJ2-7; no reliable D call. The CDR3 totals 16 residues. Germline-derived CDR1 and CDR2 are SNHLY and FYNNEI. Trimming cost V 1 base and J 0 bases, with 13 bases left between them.

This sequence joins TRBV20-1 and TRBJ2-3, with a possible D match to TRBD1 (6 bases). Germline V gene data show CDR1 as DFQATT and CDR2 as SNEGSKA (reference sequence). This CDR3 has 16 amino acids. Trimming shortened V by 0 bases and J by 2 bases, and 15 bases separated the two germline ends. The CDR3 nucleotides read TGCAGTGCTAGAGATACGGCAGGGGATGACACAGATACGCAGTATTTT. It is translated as CSARDTAGDDTDTQYF.

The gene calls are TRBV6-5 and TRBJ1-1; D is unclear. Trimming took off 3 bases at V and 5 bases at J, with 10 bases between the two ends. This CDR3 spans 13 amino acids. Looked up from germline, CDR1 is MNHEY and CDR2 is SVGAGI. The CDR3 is CASSYPRDTEAFF. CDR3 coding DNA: TGTGCCAGCAGTTATCCCCGGGATACTGAAGCTTTCTTT.

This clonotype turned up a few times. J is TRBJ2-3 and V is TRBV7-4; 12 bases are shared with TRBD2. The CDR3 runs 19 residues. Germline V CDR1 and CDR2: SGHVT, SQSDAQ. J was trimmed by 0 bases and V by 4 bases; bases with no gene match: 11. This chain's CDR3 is CASSSLVLAGGTSTDTQYF. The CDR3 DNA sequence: TGTGCCAGCAGCTCCCTGGTACTAGCGGGGGGAACTAGCACAGATACGCAGTATTTT.

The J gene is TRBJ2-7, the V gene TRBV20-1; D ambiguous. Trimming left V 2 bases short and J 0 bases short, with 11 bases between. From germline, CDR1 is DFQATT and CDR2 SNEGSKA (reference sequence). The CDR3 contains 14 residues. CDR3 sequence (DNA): TGCAGTGCTAGATCCGGCAGGAGCTCCTACGAGCAGTACTTC. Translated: CSARSGRSSYEQYF.

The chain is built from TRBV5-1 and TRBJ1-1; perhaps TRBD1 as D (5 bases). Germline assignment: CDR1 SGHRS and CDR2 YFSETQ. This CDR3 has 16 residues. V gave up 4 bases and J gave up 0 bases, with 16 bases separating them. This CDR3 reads CASSIPDGTVNTEAFF. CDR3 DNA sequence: TGCGCCAGCAGCATCCCGGACGGGACGGTGAACACTGAAGCTTTCTTT.

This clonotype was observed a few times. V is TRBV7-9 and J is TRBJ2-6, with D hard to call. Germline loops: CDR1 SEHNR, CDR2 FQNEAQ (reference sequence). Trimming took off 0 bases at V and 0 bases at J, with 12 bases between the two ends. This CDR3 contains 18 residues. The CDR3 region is CASSLARRSSSGANVLTF. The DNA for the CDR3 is TGTGCCAGCAGCTTAGCGCGTAGGAGTAGCTCTGGGGCCAACGTCCTGACTTTC.

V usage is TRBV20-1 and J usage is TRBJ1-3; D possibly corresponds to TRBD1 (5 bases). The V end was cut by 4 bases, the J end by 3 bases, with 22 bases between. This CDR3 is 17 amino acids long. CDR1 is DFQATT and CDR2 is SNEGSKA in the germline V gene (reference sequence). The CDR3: CSATGAPTASFGNTIYF. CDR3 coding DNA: TGCAGTGCTACTGGGGCTCCGACGGCATCCTTTGGAAACACCATATATTTT.

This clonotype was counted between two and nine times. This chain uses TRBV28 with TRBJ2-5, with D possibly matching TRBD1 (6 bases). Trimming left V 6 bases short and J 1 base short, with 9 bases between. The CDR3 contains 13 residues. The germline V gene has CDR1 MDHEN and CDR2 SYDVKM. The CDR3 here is CASRFRGQETQYF. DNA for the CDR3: TGTGCCAGCAGGTTCAGGGGCCAAGAGACCCAGTACTTC.

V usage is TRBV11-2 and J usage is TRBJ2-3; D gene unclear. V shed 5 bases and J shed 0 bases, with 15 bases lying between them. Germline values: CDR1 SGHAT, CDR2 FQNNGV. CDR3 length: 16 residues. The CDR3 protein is CASSRRRSSSTDTQYF. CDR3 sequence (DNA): TGTGCCAGCAGCCGGAGACGGAGCTCTAGCACAGATACGCAGTATTTT.

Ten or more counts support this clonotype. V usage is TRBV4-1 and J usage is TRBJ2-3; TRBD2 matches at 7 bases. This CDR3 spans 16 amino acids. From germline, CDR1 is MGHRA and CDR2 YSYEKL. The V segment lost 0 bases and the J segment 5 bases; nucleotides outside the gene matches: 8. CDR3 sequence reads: CASSQELLTGGDTQYF. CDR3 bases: TGCGCCAGCAGCCAAGAGCTCCTGACGGGGGGAGATACGCAGTATTTT.

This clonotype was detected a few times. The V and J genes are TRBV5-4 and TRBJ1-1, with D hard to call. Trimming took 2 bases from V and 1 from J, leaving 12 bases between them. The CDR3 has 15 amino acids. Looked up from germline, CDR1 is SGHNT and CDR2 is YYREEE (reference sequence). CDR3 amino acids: CASSFEGTENTEAFF. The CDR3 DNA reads TGTGCCAGCAGCTTTGAGGGTACGGAGAACACTGAAGCTTTCTTT.

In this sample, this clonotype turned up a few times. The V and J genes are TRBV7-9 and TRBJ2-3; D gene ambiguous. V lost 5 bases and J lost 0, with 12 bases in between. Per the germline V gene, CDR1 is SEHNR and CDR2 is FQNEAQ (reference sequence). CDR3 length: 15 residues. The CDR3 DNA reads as TGTGCCAGCAGCCCCAATGAGCCTAGCACAGATACGCAGTATTTT. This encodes CASSPNEPSTDTQYF. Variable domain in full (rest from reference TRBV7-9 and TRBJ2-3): DTGVSQNPRHKITKRGQNVTFRCDPISEHNRLYWYRQTLGQGPEFLTYFQNEAQLEKSRLLSDRFSAERPKGSFSTLEIQRTEQGDSAMYLCASSPNEPSTDTQYFGPGTRLTVL.

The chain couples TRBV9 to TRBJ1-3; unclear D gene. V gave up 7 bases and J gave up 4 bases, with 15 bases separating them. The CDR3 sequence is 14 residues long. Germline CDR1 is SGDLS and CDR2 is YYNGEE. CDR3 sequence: CASGRVTAGNTIYF. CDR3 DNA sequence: TGTGCCAGCGGCCGTGTAACAGCCGGAAACACCATATATTTT. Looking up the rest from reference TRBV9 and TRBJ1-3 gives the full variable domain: DSGVTQTPKHLITATGQRVTLRCSPRSGDLSVYWYQQSLDQGLQFLIQYYNGEERAKGNILERFSAQQFPDLHSELNLSSLELGDSALYFCASGRVTAGNTIYFGEGSWLTVV.

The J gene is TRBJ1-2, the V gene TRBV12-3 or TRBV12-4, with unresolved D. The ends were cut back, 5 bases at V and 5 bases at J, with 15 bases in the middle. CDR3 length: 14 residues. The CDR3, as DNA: TGTGCCAGCAGTCCGAACTGGGCTGGGTATGGCTACACCTTC. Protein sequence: CASSPNWAGYGYTF.

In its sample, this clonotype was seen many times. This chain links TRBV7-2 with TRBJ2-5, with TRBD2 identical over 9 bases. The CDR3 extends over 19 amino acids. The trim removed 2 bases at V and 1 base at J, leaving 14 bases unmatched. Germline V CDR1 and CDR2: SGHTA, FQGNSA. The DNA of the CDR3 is TGTGCCAGCAGCTTAAGGATCCCGGGGACTAGCAGAATCCAAGAGACCCAGTACTTC. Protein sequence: CASSLRIPGTSRIQETQYF.